This T cell receptor (beta chain) was recorded in a study of cytotoxic CD8 clonotypes in ibrutinib-treated CLL (dated by TCRdb to the early 2020s). Some background on the complete study: In this cohort, approximately 14 patients were treatment-naive and 11 to 12 were relapsed/refractory, while approximately 18 had unmutated IGHV. Partial responses were observed in roughly 24 patients and complete responses in 2; after a median follow-up of about 69 months, remission was maintained in approximately 14 patients and progression was observed in some 12. Samples at response were collected after a median of about 12 months of treatment, with a range of about 6 to 40 months. On average, each sample yielded around 230,000 productive templates and 85,000 to 95,000 productive rearrangements. Of the 90 or so participants in the trial, roughly 26 had longitudinal samples available. Cryopreserved peripheral blood mononuclear cells were obtained before treatment, at response, and at either sustained remission or disease progression. Every remission and progressive disease sample was obtained while ibrutinib was still being received by the patients. General study outcomes and caveats: At baseline, clonality was higher than in age-matched healthy donors and showed a strong correlation with circulating CD8+ T-cell counts. Public clonotypes were rare and either shrank or stayed stable during treatment, and the rise in clonality at ibrutinib response reflected expansion of private clonotypes. Clonality rose at ibrutinib response, remained stable during sustained remission, and dropped back toward baseline at progression. Sampling times were not matched between sustained-remission and progressing patients, and lymph node repertoires were not studied.

The junction shows trimming of 0 bases on V and 4 bases on J, and the gene matches do not reach 22 bases of it. Based on the germline V gene, the CDR1 and CDR2 sequences are MGHRA and YSYEKL. Inclusive of the bounding cysteine and phenylalanine, the CDR3 is 22 residues long. CDR3 DNA is the only sequence kept; it has 66 bases, read in frame from the first base. Roughly 2 micrograms of genomic DNA were extracted from cryopreserved PBMCs for TCR beta library preparation. High-throughput TCR beta sequencing was performed on longitudinal blood samples from CLL patients receiving ibrutinib monotherapy. Patients were enrolled in a phase 2 open-label single-center ibrutinib monotherapy trial. Worth noting for this clone: Its antigen remains undetermined. There are no base qualities to consult, and no much larger clone falls within one base.

On a MiSeq, deep resolution sequencing aimed for a depth between 1 in 1 million and 1 in 200,000 T cells, with each clonotype covered 10x on average. The immunoSEQ hsTCRB Kit was used to generate TCR beta libraries. As for the authors' bioinformatics: The data were analyzed with ImmunoSEQ Analyzer and ImmunoSEQ Data Assistant, and V, D and J gene assignments followed IMGT definitions. Clonality, which ranges from 0 to 1, was calculated by subtracting the normalized Shannon entropy of productive rearrangement frequencies from one. Only overrepresented clonotypes making up at least 0.05% of the repertoire of each patient were included in the public clonotype analysis. About 13 age-matched healthy donor repertoires from immuneACCESS were used as controls for clonality. In TCRdb, the immuneACCESS table is reduced to in-frame sequences with V and J assigned. These tables do not hold every clone; where another copy was compared, an unresolved V gene accounts for under half, and the others remain unexplained. That table supplies the V and J calls and clone size; D and trimming were determined from the DNA. A total of some 350,000 clones appear in this sample, 67% of them only once. The ten largest clones capture 5% to 6.5% of the sample.

This sequence was found in a human donor with chronic lymphocytic leukemia. This receptor chain uses TRBV4-1 and TRBJ2-2; TRBD2 lines up with 8 middle nucleotides. The specimen comprised PBMCs, sampled after 36 months of ibrutinib treatment. In nucleotides, the sequence is TGCGCCAGCAGCCAAGATCTTGTCCGACGCTCGGAACGGGAGGGATTCACCGGGGAGCTGTTTTTT. Protein translation: CASSQDLVRRSEREGFTGELFF.